This T cell receptor (beta chain) was recorded in a study of Ad26.COV2.S vaccination and SARS-CoV-2 variants. Study overall: Administration of Ad26.COV2.S was intramuscular, either once or twice 56 days apart.

Comment on this clone: The antigen remains undetermined.

The treatment here: roughly 18 received Ad26.COV2.S at low or high dose, single or two shots; several received placebo; per-sample allocation not given. Sampling occurred on day 63 after the first vaccine or placebo injection. In Boston, the donor was an adult between 18-55 years of age. The shot given was an Ad26 vector that makes Wuhan-strain SARS-CoV-2 spike. Findings and limits, study-wide: Ad26.COV2.S recipients had broader spike-specific TCRs (P = 0.0014).

The repertoire was sequenced with immunoSEQ multiplex PCR; TCRdb's copy has only in-frame clones and lacks some. The table records about 390,000 clones, 80% to 95% of them present only once. Material: peripheral blood, obtained in a trial of Ad26.COV2.S vaccine versus placebo. The sequence derives from a person between 18 and 65 years old who received the Ad26.COV2.S COVID-19 vaccine or a placebo.

The CDR3 DNA sequence: TGCGCCAGCAGTTCGACAGGGGGCGACTATGGCTACACCTTC. Residues: CASSSTGGDYGYTF. The chain links TRBV5-1 to TRBJ1-2; 10 nucleotides line up with TRBD1. Germline V gene data show CDR1 as SGHRS and CDR2 as YFSETQ. The CDR3 is made up of 14 amino acids. V was pared by 5 bases and J by 3 bases, with 4 bases of the junction left unmatched.